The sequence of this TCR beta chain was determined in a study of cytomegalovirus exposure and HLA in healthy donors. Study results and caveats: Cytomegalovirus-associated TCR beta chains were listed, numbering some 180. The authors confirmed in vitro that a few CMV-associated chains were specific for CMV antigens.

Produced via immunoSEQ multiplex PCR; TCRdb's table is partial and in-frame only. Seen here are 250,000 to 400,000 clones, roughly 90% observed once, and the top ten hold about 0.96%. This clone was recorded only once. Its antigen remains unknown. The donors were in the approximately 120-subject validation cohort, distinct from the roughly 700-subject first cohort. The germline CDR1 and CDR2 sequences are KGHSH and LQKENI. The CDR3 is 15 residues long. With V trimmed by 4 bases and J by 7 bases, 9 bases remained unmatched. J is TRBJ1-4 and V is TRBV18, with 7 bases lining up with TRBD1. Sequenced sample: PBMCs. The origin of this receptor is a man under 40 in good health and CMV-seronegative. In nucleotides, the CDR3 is TGTGCCAGCTCACTACCGACAGGGAGGAGTGAAAAACTGTTTTTT. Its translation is CASSLPTGRSEKLFF.